Below are 13 T cell receptor beta chains sequenced from a single sample in a study of cytomegalovirus exposure and HLA in healthy donors. This PCR relied on a set of 60 Vbeta primers and 13 Jbeta primers. TCRdb's table, derived via immunoSEQ multiplex PCR, lists solely in-frame clones and lacks some. The table has roughly 70,000 clones, about 81% seen once. Sample: PBMCs. These receptors all come from a man in his sixties or seventies in good health and CMV-seronegative.

For this clone: Mismatch with germline at one junction end may stem from a read error. The chain links TRBV7-9 to TRBJ2-4; perhaps TRBD2 as D (5 bases). CDR1 is SEHNR, CDR2 FQNEAQ, per germline (reference sequence). The CDR3 is 16 residues long. The CDR3 DNA reads TGTTCCAGCAGCTCACTGGTAGGGTCGGGGAAAAACATTCAGTACTTC. Residues: CSSSSLVGSGKNIQYF.

The chain combines TRBV5-1 with TRBJ2-3, with 15 bases that match TRBD2. CDR3 length: 17 amino acids. V shed 3 bases, J shed 3 bases, and the junction held 5 bases outside the gene matches. Germline V gene data show CDR1 as SGHRS and CDR2 as YFSETQ. DNA for the CDR3: TGCGCCAGCAGCTGGACTAGCGGGAGGGCCAAGACAGATACGCAGTATTTT. Translated, it gives CASSWTSGRAKTDTQYF.

The chain is built from TRBV21-1 and TRBJ2-1; the table assigns TRBD2, which was not confirmed against the DNA. TRBV21-1 is labeled a pseudogene. The CDR3 length is 20 residues. CDR3 nucleotide sequence: TGTGCCAGCACCTACCCAGGGGGCAGGGGGGACCAGCGGGGGGAACGTGAGCAGTTCTTC. Protein product: CASTYPGGRGDQRGEREQFF.

The chain links TRBV18 to TRBJ1-5, with TRBD1 matching over 8 bases. The CDR3 runs to 14 residues. Germline values: CDR1 KGHSH, CDR2 LQKENI. V was pared by 4 bases and J by 3 bases, with 2 bases of the junction left unmatched. CDR3: CASSQDRVNQPQHF. The CDR3, as DNA: TGTGCCAGCTCACAGGACAGGGTCAATCAGCCCCAGCATTTT.

This sequence joins TRBV6-5 and TRBJ2-7; 11 bases fit TRBD1. CDR1 is MNHEY, CDR2 SVGAGI, per germline. After removal of 2 bases from V and 7 bases from J, the junction contained 1 base not matched to a gene. There are 13 residues in the CDR3. The CDR3 sequence: CASSYRDRGEQYF. CDR3 DNA sequence: TGTGCCAGCAGTTACCGGGACAGGGGGGAGCAGTACTTC.

The chain recombines TRBV28 with TRBJ1-2; tentatively, D is TRBD1 (5 bases). This CDR3 spans 16 amino acids. Trimming stripped 5 bases from V and 5 bases from J, with 21 bases between. Germline CDR1 MDHEN, CDR2 SYDVKM. CDR3 nucleotides: TGTGCCAGCAGTCCTTGGATGGGGGGAAGAGATTATGGCTACACCTTC. As protein: CASSPWMGGRDYGYTF.

The gene calls are TRBV7-9 and TRBJ1-1; D is perhaps TRBD1 (6 bases). Germline CDR1 SEHNR, CDR2 FQNEAQ (reference sequence). CDR3 size: 16 residues. The V end lost 5 bases, the J end lost 1 base, and 17 bases lay between the germline ends. This chain's CDR3 is CASSRRGGYRNTEAFF. DNA of the CDR3: TGTGCCAGCAGCCGGAGGGGGGGTTATCGGAACACTGAAGCTTTCTTT.

The rearrangement joins TRBV9 to TRBJ2-5; 8 bases line up with TRBD2. The DNA end lines up better with TRBJ2-7; the J call may be wrong. The CDR3 runs 15 residues. In germline, CDR1 is SGDLS, CDR2 YYNGEE. CDR3 region: CASSVDGGGRDEQYF. The CDR3 nucleotides read TGTGCCAGCAGCGTAGACGGGGGGGGGCGCGACGAGCAGTACTTC.

The gene calls are TRBV28 and TRBJ1-2, with D uncertain. Germline V gene data show CDR1 as MDHEN and CDR2 as SYDVKM. The ends were cut back, 2 bases at V and 2 bases at J, with 6 bases in the middle. This CDR3 contains 13 residues. The DNA for the CDR3 is TGTGCCAGCAGTTTAGGGCAGAACTATGGCTACACCTTC. It translates to CASSLGQNYGYTF.

This chain links TRBV7-2 with TRBJ2-5, with TRBD1 identical over 10 bases. TRBJ2-7 matches the DNA end more closely, so the J call is doubtful. CDR3 length: 15 amino acids. The germline V gene has CDR1 SGHTA and CDR2 FQGNSA. CDR3 bases: TGTGCCAGCAGCCCACAGACAGGGGGCAAGTACGAGCAGTACTTC. This encodes CASSPQTGGKYEQYF.

The chain has TRBV30 and TRBJ1-1; 7 bases match TRBD1. This CDR3 region has 14 residues. The junction had 16 bases not matched to a gene; V was cut back by 5 bases and J by 10 bases. Germline CDR1 and CDR2: GTSNPN and SVGIG (reference sequence). The CDR3 here is CAWETGSPPRRAFF. DNA for the CDR3: TGTGCCTGGGAGACAGGGAGCCCCCCCCGAAGAGCTTTCTTT.

This chain joins TRBV27 and TRBJ1-6, with unresolved D. Germline V gene sequence: CDR1 MNHEY, CDR2 SMNVEV (reference sequence). The CDR3 extends over 15 amino acids. Trimming removed 3 bases from V and 0 bases from J, with 6 bases in between. This chain's CDR3 is CASSLASSYNSPLHF. The CDR3 DNA reads TGTGCCAGCAGTTTGGCTTCCTCCTATAATTCACCCCTCCACTTT.

This clone was found a few times. The genes are TRBV2 and TRBJ1-5; 10 bases agree with TRBD1. The CDR3 contains 14 residues. Germline assignment: CDR1 SNHLY and CDR2 FYNNEI. V trimming: 4 bases; J trimming: 7 bases; junction bases outside the gene matches: 4. The CDR3 nucleotides are TGTGCCAGCAGTGGGACAGGGGGATTGCAGCCCCAGCATTTT. The encoded protein is CASSGTGGLQPQHF.